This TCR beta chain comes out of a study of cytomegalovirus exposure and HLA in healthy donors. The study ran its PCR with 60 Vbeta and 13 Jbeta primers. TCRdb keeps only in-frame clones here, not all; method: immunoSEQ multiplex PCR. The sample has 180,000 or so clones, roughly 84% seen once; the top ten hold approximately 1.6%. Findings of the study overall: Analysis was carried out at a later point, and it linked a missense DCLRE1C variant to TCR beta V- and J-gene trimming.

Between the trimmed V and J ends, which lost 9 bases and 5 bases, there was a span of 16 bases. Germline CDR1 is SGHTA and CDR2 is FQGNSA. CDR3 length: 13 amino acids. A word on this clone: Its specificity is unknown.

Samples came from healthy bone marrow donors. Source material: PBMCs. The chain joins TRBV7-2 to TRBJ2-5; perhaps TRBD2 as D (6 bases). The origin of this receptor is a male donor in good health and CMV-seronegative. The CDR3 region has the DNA TGTGCCAGTTCGTCCGGGAGCGGGGAGACCCAGTACTTC. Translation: CASSSGSGETQYF. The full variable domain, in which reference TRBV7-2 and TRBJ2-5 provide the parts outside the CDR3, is GAGVSQSPSNKVTEKGKDVELRCDPISGHTALYWYRQSLGQGLEFLIYFQGNSAPDKSGLPSDRFSAERTGGSVSTLTIQRTQQEDSAVYLCASSSGSGETQYFGPGTRLLVL.